The 8 T cell receptor beta chains below all came from one sample that was sequenced in a study of blood T cell repertoires in COVID-19. Sequencing used immunoSEQ multiplex PCR; TCRdb keeps in-frame clones, though not all of them. Of fewer than 250,000 clones listed, 70% to 90% were seen once; the top ten hold roughly 10%. The sample comprised PBMCs or T cells enriched from blood (not recorded which). Receptor source: a man between 25 and 39 years old who had recovered from COVID-19.

This chain links TRBV5-4 with TRBJ1-6; D is uncertain. V lost 0 bases, J lost 7 bases, and 17 bases lay in between. The CDR3 consists of 17 residues. Per germline, CDR1 SGHNT and CDR2 YYREEE (reference sequence). For the CDR3, the DNA is TGTGCCAGCAGCTTGGGTGCGCGGGCACGCGAGAATTCACCCCTCCACTTT. It is translated as CASSLGARARENSPLHF.

CDR3 protein: CASRTGVGTEAFF. The DNA of the CDR3 is TGTGCCAGCCGTACAGGGGTCGGCACTGAAGCTTTCTTT. The rearrangement links TRBV27 to TRBJ1-1, with 7 bases aligning to TRBD1. Germline V lookup: CDR1 MNHEY, CDR2 SMNVEV (reference sequence). The CDR3 is 13 amino acids. V gave up 8 bases and J gave up 4 bases; unmatched junction bases: 7.

The V and J genes are TRBV6-5 and TRBJ2-3; no clear D. The length of the CDR3 is 14 residues. V lost 6 bases and J 0 bases, leaving 10 bases between the germline ends. In germline, CDR1 is MNHEY, CDR2 SVGAGI. CDR3 sequence: CASSSSRSTDTQYF. CDR3 bases: TGTGCCAGCAGCAGTAGCAGAAGCACAGATACGCAGTATTTT.

This clone is a singleton in its sample. At the DNA level, this CDR3 is encoded by other sequences in the same sample as well. The chain links TRBV12-3 or TRBV12-4 to TRBJ1-2; 10 positions agree with TRBD1. The CDR3 covers 13 residues. The V gene end was trimmed by 7 bases and the J gene end by 4 bases; junction bases not matched to a gene: 3. The CDR3 loop reads CASTRTGGYGYTF. Here the CDR3 DNA reads TGTGCCAGCACCAGGACAGGGGGCTATGGCTACACCTTC.

The J gene is TRBJ2-7, the V gene TRBV5-1; TRBD1 is a possible D gene (6 bases). The CDR3 is made up of 14 amino acids. V lost 5 bases, J lost 1 base, and 13 bases lay in between. Germline V gene data show CDR1 as SGHRS and CDR2 as YFSETQ. The CDR3 nucleotides read TGCGCCAGCAGAACCGGGACAAGTTCCTACGAGCAGTACTTC. Residues: CASRTGTSSYEQYF.

The chain has TRBV7-9 and TRBJ1-3; the D is unclear. V shed 4 bases and J shed 0 bases, with 13 bases lying between them. The CDR3 contains 16 residues. Germline loops: CDR1 SEHNR, CDR2 FQNEAQ (reference sequence). Written as DNA, the CDR3 is TGTGCCAGCAGCTCAAGAGGGATGAGCTCTGGAAACACCATATATTTT. It encodes CASSSRGMSSGNTIYF.

The chain couples TRBV11-2 to TRBJ2-7; perhaps TRBD1 as D (6 bases). The CDR3 has 15 amino acids. CDR1 is SGHAT, CDR2 FQNNGV, per germline. V lost 4 bases, J lost 5 bases, and 18 bases lay in between. The CDR3 is CASSSKSGQFDEQYF. As DNA, the CDR3 is TGTGCCAGCAGCTCCAAATCCGGACAGTTCGACGAGCAGTACTTC.

This clone was counted a few times. This chain links TRBV10-3 with TRBJ2-1; 10 bases align to TRBD2. Germline CDR1 reads ENHRY; CDR2 reads SYGVKD. The ends lost 0 bases at V and 10 bases at J; junction bases unmatched: 9. This CDR3 has 16 amino acids. The CDR3 sequence is CAISESGAGGPWEQFF. The DNA for the CDR3 is TGTGCCATCAGTGAGTCAGGAGCGGGAGGGCCCTGGGAGCAGTTCTTC.